One sample yielded the 6 T cell receptor beta chains listed below, sequenced in a study of blood T cell repertoires in COVID-19. The protocol was immunoSEQ multiplex PCR, while the TCRdb copy is restricted to in-frame clones and leaves out a portion. Altogether some 260,000 clones are present, around nine tenths being singletons, with the ten largest covering around 1.8%. Sequencing input: PBMCs or T cells enriched from blood (not recorded which). The receptors were sampled from a young woman who had recovered from COVID-19.

The CDR3 DNA reads TGTGCCAGCAGAAGACAGGGGGCGGAGGTGACTTTCTTT. It specifies CASRRQGAEVTFF. The chain combines TRBV11-3 with TRBJ1-1; the match to TRBD1 covers 10 bases. This CDR3 has 13 amino acids. Per germline, CDR1 SGHNT and CDR2 YENEEA. V dropped 6 bases and J dropped 12; count of bases not matched to a gene: 10.

This chain links TRBV5-1 with TRBJ2-3; 7 bases are shared with TRBD1. Germline CDR1 and CDR2: SGHRS and YFSETQ. V shed 2 bases and J 3 bases; nucleotides not matched to a gene: 6. CDR3 length equals 15 residues. CDR3 nucleotides: TGCGCCAGCAGCTTAACAGGGGCGGCTACAGATACGCAGTATTTT. Its translation is CASSLTGAATDTQYF.

This clone was counted between two and nine times. V usage is TRBV6-1 and J usage is TRBJ2-7, with D maybe TRBD1 (6 bases). The CDR3 contains 14 residues. The germline gives CDR1 MNHNS, CDR2 SASEGT. V shed 1 base and J shed 3 bases, with 10 bases lying between them. The CDR3 DNA reads TGTGCCAGCAGTGAAGTAGGACAGAACTACGAGCAGTACTTC. Its protein is CASSEVGQNYEQYF.

CDR3 nucleotides: TGTGCCAGCAGCACCTACAGGGGCCCCTACGAGCAGTACTTC. Amino acid sequence: CASSTYRGPYEQYF. The V call is TRBV7-9, the J call TRBJ2-7; 7 bases match TRBD1. J was trimmed by 2 bases and V by 5 bases; bases with no gene match: 6. CDR3 length: 14 residues. Germline CDR1 SEHNR, CDR2 FQNEAQ (reference sequence).

This sequence joins TRBV4-2 and TRBJ1-3; no reliable D call. Trimming left V 4 bases short and J 3 bases short, with 13 bases between. The CDR3 has 15 amino acids. Germline-derived CDR1 and CDR2 are LGHNA and YNFKEQ. CDR3 nucleotide sequence: TGTGCCAGCAGCCCGTACGGGAGTAATGGAAACACCATATATTTT. It translates to CASSPYGSNGNTIYF.

The chain couples TRBV27 to TRBJ1-1; TRBD1 aligns across 7 bases. Germline-derived CDR1 and CDR2 are MNHEY and SMNVEV (reference sequence). The CDR3 loop spans 17 amino acids. The V and J ends lost 0 bases and 4 bases, in that order; junction bases with no gene match: 11. The CDR3 protein is CASSLSPAGGLVTEAFF. CDR3 sequence (DNA): TGTGCCAGCAGTTTATCGCCAGCAGGGGGATTAGTCACTGAAGCTTTCTTT.